The TCR beta chain described here comes from a study of early T cells in non-severe SARS-CoV-2 infection. As for the study in general: From unsorted whole blood, bulk RNA was sequenced, and the chains remained unpaired.

Study-level findings and limits: Database matching using VDJdb favored anti-spike CD8 responses, with private and CD4 specificities left missing.

This clonotype was counted many times. Its antigen is unknown. Individual cDNA molecules received unique molecular identifiers during library preparation. TCRdb independently ran MiXCR on the 5' RACE reads; one entry per CDR3 protein. Among around 26,000 distinct CDR3 sequences, around 4.4% were seen once, and the ten largest hold around 10%. CDR3 size: 15 residues. Germline V gene lookup returns CDR1 LNHDA and CDR2 SQIVND (reference sequence). The trim removed 5 bases at V and 1 base at J, leaving 4 bases unmatched. The genes are TRBV19 and TRBJ2-3, with 9 positions matching TRBD2. The sequenced material came from whole blood. The source is an adult who was a healthcare worker with PCR-confirmed SARS-CoV-2 infection or an uninfected control (not recorded which). The CDR3 DNA reads TGTGCCAGTAGTCTACGACTAGCGGGCACAGATACGCAGTATTTT. Protein: CASSLRLAGTDTQYF.